A selection of T cell receptor beta chains follows, all from one sample in a study of blood T cell repertoires in COVID-19. The data were produced by immunoSEQ multiplex PCR, yet TCRdb's version contains in-frame clones alone and is incomplete. The repertoire has approximately 140,000 clones, 80% to 85% of them found once; the top ten carry around 9.5%. The sequenced material came from peripheral blood. These receptors were taken from a man in his thirties or forties with COVID-19, enrolled during active disease. The CDR3 runs from the conserved cysteine through the conserved F or W. Each record gives: J gene, CDR3 length, clone size, D gene, V gene, CDR3 DNA, CDR3 protein. A D gene is named only where the DNA matches it firmly. Clone size, where shown, is once, few, many, or a class for clones that have expanded.

J: TRBJ2-7
length: 14
size: NA
D: NA
V: TRBV7-9
DNA: TGTGCCAGCAGCCAGAGTGCAGGGGACTACGAGCAGTACTTC
CDR3: CASSQSAGDYEQYF

J: TRBJ2-2
length: 22
size: NA
D: TRBD2
V: TRBV24-1
DNA: TGTGCCACCAGTGATTTGCAAATATTTTCTAGCGGGAGTTTATCGAACACCGGGGAGCTGTTTTTT
CDR3: CATSDLQIFSSGSLSNTGELFF

J: TRBJ2-5
length: 15
size: NA
D: TRBD1
V: TRBV6-6
DNA: TGTGCCAGCATCTCCCTGGACAGGGCTCGATCCGCCCAGTACTTC
CDR3: CASISLDRARSAQYF

J: TRBJ1-1
length: 11
size: few
D: TRBD1
V: TRBV12-3/TRBV12-4
DNA: TGTGCCAGCAGTTCCCCGGGACAGGAAACGTTT
CDR3: CASSSPGQETF

J: TRBJ2-3
length: 13
size: few
D: TRBD1
V: TRBV30
DNA: TGTGCCTGGAGGGACAGGGGCACAGATACGCAGTATTTT
CDR3: CAWRDRGTDTQYF

J: TRBJ2-4
length: 17
size: NA
D: TRBD2
V: TRBV19
DNA: TGTGCCAGTACTCCTAAGGCGGGAGTATGGTCCAAAAACATTCAGTACTTC
CDR3: CASTPKAGVWSKNIQYF

J: TRBJ1-4
length: 16
size: NA
D: TRBD1
V: TRBV24-1
DNA: TGTGCCACCAGTGATTTGCTGACAGGGGCCGGGGAAAAACTGTTTTTT
CDR3: CATSDLLTGAGEKLFF

J: TRBJ2-1
length: 14
size: NA
D: TRBD1
V: TRBV9
DNA: TGTGCCAGCAGCGTAAAGGCAGGGGGCGTGGGGCAGTTCTTC
CDR3: CASSVKAGGVGQFF

J: TRBJ2-1
length: 16
size: NA
D: NA
V: TRBV28
DNA: TGTGCCAGCAGTTCGAGGACTACCCCCCGTTACAATGAGCAGTTCTTC
CDR3: CASSSRTTPRYNEQFF

J: TRBJ2-7
length: 14
size: NA
D: TRBD2
V: TRBV6-5
DNA: TGTGCCAGCAGAACGACTAGCGGGAGGGGTGAGCAGTACTTC
CDR3: CASRTTSGRGEQYF

J: TRBJ2-7
length: 18
size: NA
D: TRBD1
V: TRBV7-9
DNA: TGTGCCAGCAGCCCCACTGGAGTTGTGCCGTACAGGGGACACGAGCAGTACTTC
CDR3: CASSPTGVVPYRGHEQYF

J: TRBJ1-2
length: 13
size: NA
D: NA
V: TRBV9
DNA: TGTGCCAGCAGCATGCAGGGGAACTATGGCTACACCTTC
CDR3: CASSMQGNYGYTF

J: TRBJ2-7
length: 14
size: NA
D: NA
V: TRBV21-1
DNA: TGTGCCAGCAGCAAAGTGCGACACATCTACGAGCAGTACTTC
CDR3: CASSKVRHIYEQYF

J: TRBJ2-5
length: 14
size: NA
D: NA
V: TRBV27
DNA: TGTGCCAGCACTAGGTTCAGGGGTAGTGAGACCCAGTACTTC
CDR3: CASTRFRGSETQYF

J: TRBJ1-6
length: 13
size: once
D: TRBD1
V: TRBV7-9
DNA: TGTGCCAGCAGCTTGGAGGGGGCTTCACCCCTCCACTTT
CDR3: CASSLEGASPLHF

J: TRBJ1-2
length: 17
size: NA
D: NA
V: TRBV4-1
DNA: TGCGCCAGCAGCCAAGATTCCAGGGGTCTGGACAACTATGGCTACACCTTC
CDR3: CASSQDSRGLDNYGYTF

J: TRBJ2-6
length: 13
size: NA
D: NA
V: TRBV28
DNA: TGTGCCAGCACCTACTCTGGGGCCAACGTCCTGACTTTC
CDR3: CASTYSGANVLTF

J: TRBJ1-2
length: 14
size: NA
D: NA
V: TRBV6-5
DNA: TGTGCCAGCAGCTCAGGCCGAAGTAACTATGGCTACACCTTC
CDR3: CASSSGRSNYGYTF

J: TRBJ2-3
length: 18
size: NA
D: NA
V: TRBV30
DNA: TGTGCCTGGAGGCCCGGCGTCACCCGCACTAGGACCACAGATACGCAGTATTTT
CDR3: CAWRPGVTRTRTTDTQYF

J: TRBJ2-1
length: 18
size: few
D: TRBD2
V: TRBV25-1
DNA: TGTGCCAGCAAACCTGGACTAGCGGGAGGGCCGGGCGTCAATGAGCAGTTCTTC
CDR3: CASKPGLAGGPGVNEQFF

J: TRBJ2-7
length: 12
size: few
D: NA
V: TRBV2
DNA: TGTGCCAGCAGTGACTCGGGGTACGAGCAGTACTTC
CDR3: CASSDSGYEQYF

J: TRBJ1-3
length: 16
size: NA
D: NA
V: TRBV19
DNA: TGTGCCAGTATTCCAGCGCCGCGCTTGGCTGGAAACACCATATATTTT
CDR3: CASIPAPRLAGNTIYF

J: TRBJ1-5
length: 15
size: NA
D: NA
V: TRBV19
DNA: TGTGCCAGTAGTAAGGGGACTTTTAGCAATCAGCCCCAGCATTTT
CDR3: CASSKGTFSNQPQHF

J: TRBJ2-3
length: 12
size: NA
D: NA
V: TRBV12-5
DNA: TGTGCTAGTCGTACAGACACAGATACGCAGTATTTT
CDR3: CASRTDTDTQYF

J: TRBJ2-2
length: 19
size: NA
D: NA
V: TRBV18
DNA: TGTGCCAGCTCACCACTTCGGAGAACAGGGCCTTTCCCCACCGGGGAGCTGTTTTTT
CDR3: CASSPLRRTGPFPTGELFF

J: TRBJ1-1
length: 16
size: NA
D: NA
V: TRBV28
DNA: TGTGCCAGCAGTCCCGAATCCGGGACAACGAACACTGAAGCTTTCTTT
CDR3: CASSPESGTTNTEAFF

J: TRBJ2-1
length: 16
size: NA
D: TRBD2
V: TRBV2
DNA: TGTGCCAGCAGTCCCCCTAGCGGGCCTGCGGGGGTTGAGCAGTTCTTC
CDR3: CASSPPSGPAGVEQFF

J: TRBJ2-5
length: 15
size: NA
D: TRBD2
V: TRBV4-1
DNA: TGCGCCAGCAGCTACCGGGGACTAGCGGAAGAGACCCAGTACTTC
CDR3: CASSYRGLAEETQYF

J: TRBJ1-2
length: 14
size: NA
D: NA
V: TRBV6-2/TRBV6-3
DNA: TGTGCCAGCAGTTACTCCGGGGTTAACTATGGCTACACCTTC
CDR3: CASSYSGVNYGYTF